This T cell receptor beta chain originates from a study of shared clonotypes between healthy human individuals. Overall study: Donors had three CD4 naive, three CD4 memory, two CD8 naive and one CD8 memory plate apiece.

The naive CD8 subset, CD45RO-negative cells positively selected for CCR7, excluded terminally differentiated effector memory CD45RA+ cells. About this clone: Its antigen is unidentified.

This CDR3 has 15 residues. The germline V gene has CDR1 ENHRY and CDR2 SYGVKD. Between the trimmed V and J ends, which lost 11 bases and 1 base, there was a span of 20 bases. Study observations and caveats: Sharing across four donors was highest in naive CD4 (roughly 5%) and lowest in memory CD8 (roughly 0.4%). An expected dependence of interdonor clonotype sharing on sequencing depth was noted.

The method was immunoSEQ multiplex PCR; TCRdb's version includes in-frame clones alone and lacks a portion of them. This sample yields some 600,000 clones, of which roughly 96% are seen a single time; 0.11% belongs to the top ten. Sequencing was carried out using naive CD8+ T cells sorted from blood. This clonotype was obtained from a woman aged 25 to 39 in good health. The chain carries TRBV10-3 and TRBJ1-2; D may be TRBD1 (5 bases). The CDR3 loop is CASSLRRARNYGYTF. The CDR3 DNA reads TGTGCCTCGTCCTTGCGCAGGGCGCGTAACTATGGCTACACCTTC.